The 18 T cell receptor beta chains presented below share a single source sample, sequenced in a study of response to subunit inactivated influenza vaccine. TCRdb re-called the RT-PCR reads with MiXCR, one entry per CDR3 protein. The data contain 550,000 to 600,000 distinct CDR3 sequences, approximately 12% of them seen just once; the ten biggest clones take up about 10%. The sequenced sample was PBMCs from blood, obtained on the day of vaccination. The receptors originated from a man aged 45-65 years who received an inactivated influenza vaccine.

V usage is TRBV7-2 and J usage is TRBJ2-7, with D tentatively TRBD2 (6 bases). The ends were cut back, 0 bases at V and 3 bases at J, with 18 bases in the middle. Germline V lookup: CDR1 SGHTA, CDR2 FQGNSA. CDR3 length: 17 amino acids. This CDR3 reads CASSLALGVTSHYEQYF. The CDR3 nucleotides read TGTGCCAGCAGCTTAGCTCTCGGGGTTACTAGCCACTACGAGCAGTACTTC. Full variable domain (rest looked up from reference TRBV7-2 and TRBJ2-7): GAGVSQSPSNKVTEKGKDVELRCDPISGHTALYWYRQSLGQGLEFLIYFQGNSAPDKSGLPSDRFSAERTGGSVSTLTIQRTQQEDSAVYLCASSLALGVTSHYEQYFGPGTRLTVT.

This clonotype was counted at least ten times. V is TRBV6-1 and J is TRBJ2-1, with 10 nucleotides matching TRBD2. Germline V lookup: CDR1 MNHNS, CDR2 SASEGT. The V gene end was trimmed by 6 bases and the J gene end by 4 bases; junction bases not matched to a gene: 3. This CDR3 has 14 amino acids. The CDR3 coding sequence is TGTGCCAGCAGGACTAGCGGGCAGTACAATGAGCAGTTCTTC. The encoded protein is CASRTSGQYNEQFF.

This sequence joins TRBV5-1 and TRBJ2-1, with D unresolved. V lost 6 bases and J 7 bases, leaving 17 bases between the germline ends. Germline V lookup: CDR1 SGHRS, CDR2 YFSETQ. The CDR3 spans 14 residues. The CDR3 DNA follows: TGCGCCAGCATGGTGGGGTCTACGCGGAATGAGCAGTTCTTC. This gives the protein CASMVGSTRNEQFF.

As DNA, the CDR3 is TGTGCCAGCAGCCTTAGACTAGCGGAGGTTCGCGTCGAGCAGTACTTC. It yields the protein CASSLRLAEVRVEQYF. V and J are TRBV7-2 and TRBJ2-7; TRBD2 matches at 9 bases. V trimming: 5 bases; J trimming: 6 bases; junction bases outside the gene matches: 14. Germline V lookup: CDR1 SGHTA, CDR2 FQGNSA. The CDR3 is 16 residues long.

This clonotype was counted many times. The chain employs TRBV5-1 and TRBJ2-7; no reliable D call. Between the trimmed V and J ends, which lost 1 base and 1 base, there was a span of 9 bases. This CDR3 is built from 14 residues. Germline V gene data show CDR1 as SGHRS and CDR2 as YFSETQ. CDR3 in amino acids: CASSLLSGSYEQYF. The CDR3, as DNA: TGCGCCAGCAGCTTGCTCAGTGGATCCTACGAGCAGTACTTC.

The V call is TRBV5-1, the J call TRBJ2-5, with 7 bases aligning to TRBD1. The CDR3 sequence is 15 residues long. Germline loops: CDR1 SGHRS, CDR2 YFSETQ. Trimming removed 5 bases from V and 3 bases from J; junction bases left unmatched: 10. CDR3 DNA: TGCGCCAGCAGTTTCGGCGGTGGGACAGAAGAGACCCAGTACTTC. Protein product: CASSFGGGTEETQYF. Full variable domain (missing parts from reference TRBV5-1 and TRBJ2-5): KAGVTQTPRYLIKTRGQQVTLSCSPISGHRSVSWYQQTPGQGLQFLFEYFSETQRNKGNFPGRFSGRQFSNSRSEMNVSTLELGDSALYLCASSFGGGTEETQYFGPGTRLLVL.

The chain joins TRBV12-3 or TRBV12-4 to TRBJ1-1; possible D gene TRBD1, 6 bases. V was trimmed by 3 bases and J by 8 bases, leaving 16 bases between them. The CDR3 has 14 residues. CDR3 sequence (DNA): TGTGCCAGCAGTTTTGATATTCGGGACAAGGAAGCTTTCTTT. This encodes CASSFDIRDKEAFF.

The rearrangement joins TRBV7-9 to TRBJ2-2; D perhaps matches TRBD1 (6 bases). The CDR3 covers 15 residues. CDR1 is SEHNR and CDR2 is FQNEAQ in the germline V gene (reference sequence). Trimming stripped 3 bases from V and 3 bases from J, with 11 bases between. CDR3 sequence (DNA): TGTGCCAGCAGCTTCTTAGCAGGGGACACCGGGGAGCTGTTTTTT. Its protein is CASSFLAGDTGELFF.

This clonotype has ten or more counts. The rearrangement uses TRBV7-9 and TRBJ1-1, with 7 nucleotides matching TRBD1. The CDR3 runs to 16 residues. Germline assignment: CDR1 SEHNR and CDR2 FQNEAQ (reference sequence). Trimming cost V 7 bases and J 0 bases; bases outside gene matches: 11. CDR3 in DNA: TGTGCCAGCAACAGGGGAAAAACCTTAATGAACACTGAAGCTTTCTTT. Residues: CASNRGKTLMNTEAFF.

Only a few counts were recorded for this clonotype. The rearrangement links TRBV5-1 to TRBJ2-3, with TRBD1 identical over 11 bases. V trimming: 4 bases; J trimming: 5 bases; junction bases outside the gene matches: 6. Germline lookup yields CDR1 SGHRS and CDR2 YFSETQ. CDR3 size: 15 residues. CDR3 region: CASSVGTGGGDTQYF. CDR3 nucleotide sequence: TGCGCCAGCAGCGTGGGGACAGGGGGAGGAGATACGCAGTATTTT.

This clonotype was counted between two and nine times. The chain recombines TRBV12-3 or TRBV12-4 with TRBJ2-7; D is possibly TRBD1 (5 bases). The CDR3 consists of 13 residues. Trimming shortened V by 5 bases and J by 6 bases, and 14 bases separated the two germline ends. The chain's CDR3 is CASSPRGWAEQYF. CDR3 sequence (DNA): TGTGCCAGCAGTCCAAGGGGATGGGCCGAGCAGTACTTC.

V is TRBV2 and J is TRBJ2-3; D gene uncertain. Germline V gives CDR1 SNHLY, CDR2 FYNNEI. V was cut by 7 bases and J by 9 bases, with 17 bases left in between. This CDR3 has 13 amino acids. The CDR3 sequence is CASTLDPVGTQYF. The CDR3 coding sequence is TGTGCCAGCACTCTGGACCCTGTCGGGACGCAGTATTTT.

In this sample, this clonotype turned up a few times. The rearrangement uses TRBV20-1 and TRBJ2-7, with a tentative D call TRBD2 (6 bases). The CDR3 totals 13 residues. Germline CDR1 DFQATT, CDR2 SNEGSKA (reference sequence). The V end was cut by 3 bases, the J end by 4 bases, with 13 bases between. The CDR3 loop reads CSARLGTRYEQYF. DNA for the CDR3: TGCAGTGCTAGGCTCGGGACTCGTTACGAGCAGTACTTC.

At least ten counts were recorded for this clonotype. The chain has TRBV5-1 and TRBJ1-6; TRBD1 matches 7 bases. The CDR3 contains 14 residues. J lost 6 bases, V lost 4 bases, and 4 bases had no gene match. Germline V gives CDR1 SGHRS, CDR2 YFSETQ. DNA for the CDR3: TGCGCCAGCAGCCGGGACAGTAGTAATTCACCCCTCCACTTT. This gives the protein CASSRDSSNSPLHF.

This chain's CDR3 is CASSPSGRGLHEQYF. The CDR3 coding sequence is TGTGCCAGCAGCCCCTCGGGCAGGGGGCTCCACGAGCAGTACTTC. The rearrangement uses TRBV2 and TRBJ2-7; 8 bases agree with TRBD1. Losses at the gene ends were 6 bases for V and 5 bases for J; bases not matched to a gene: 12. The CDR3 consists of 15 residues. Germline V lookup: CDR1 SNHLY, CDR2 FYNNEI.

In its sample, this clonotype was seen a few times. The chain uses TRBV12-3 or TRBV12-4 and TRBJ2-3; 7 bases map to TRBD1. The CDR3 consists of 15 residues. The trim removed 4 bases at V and 5 bases at J, leaving 9 bases unmatched. The CDR3 protein is CASSSRQGFVDTQYF. CDR3 sequence (DNA): TGTGCCAGCAGTTCCCGACAGGGTTTTGTAGATACGCAGTATTTT.

This clonotype was seen many times. The rearrangement links TRBV7-6 to TRBJ2-5; D unresolved. Germline loops: CDR1 SGHVS, CDR2 FNYEAQ. Trimming cost V 1 base and J 7 bases, with 10 bases left between them. The length of the CDR3 is 13 residues. The CDR3 region has the DNA TGTGCCAGCAGCTTAGACTGGCTCGGGACCCAGTACTTC. As protein: CASSLDWLGTQYF.

The rearrangement joins TRBV9 to TRBJ2-1; D is perhaps TRBD2 (6 bases). Trimming stripped 4 bases from V and 7 bases from J, with 18 bases between. The CDR3 has 15 residues. Germline V gives CDR1 SGDLS, CDR2 YYNGEE. The CDR3 loop reads CASSSGWGVTNEQFF. The CDR3 DNA reads as TGTGCCAGCAGCTCCGGTTGGGGGGTGACGAATGAGCAGTTCTTC.